The rows below give T cell receptor beta chains drawn from one sample of a study of CD8+CD57+ T cells in acquired aplastic anemia. TCRdb re-analysed the reads in MiXCR, keeping a single row per CDR3 protein. The sample lists 180,000 or so distinct CDR3 sequences; less than 55% were seen once. Sequencing was carried out using sorted CD4+, CD8+, or CD8+CD57+ T cells (not recorded which) from PBMCs. The receptor set was obtained from a human donor in good health. Both conserved end residues are part of each CDR3. A D gene is named only where the DNA matches it firmly. The size entry is marked missing in some rows and otherwise reads once, few, many or a size class.

V gene,D gene,J gene,clone size,CDR3 DNA,CDR3 protein
TRBV9,TRBD2,TRBJ2-1,-,TGTGCCAGCAGCGTAGCTAGCGGGAGAGGCGTAGCGGGCAATGAGCAGTTCTTC,CASSVASGRGVAGNEQFF
TRBV20-1,-,TRBJ2-1,few,TGCAGTGCTCCATTGCTTACCCGAAGCGTCTTC,CSAPLLTRSVF
TRBV10-3,-,TRBJ2-2,-,TGTGCCATCAGTGATGGGCTAGTTAACACCGGGGAGCTGTTTTTT,CAISDGLVNTGELFF
TRBV15,TRBD2,TRBJ2-1,-,TGTGCCACCAGCAGCGGTAATTTAGCGGGGACGAGAGATGAGCAGTTCTTC,CATSSGNLAGTRDEQFF
TRBV3-1,-,TRBJ2-7,-,TGTGCCAGCAGCCGGGGTGGGGCCGCAATCAGCTCCTACGAGCAGTACTTC,CASSRGGAAISSYEQYF
TRBV18,TRBD2,TRBJ2-7,-,TGTGCCAGCTCCCCTGGACTAGCGGGGGGGACGACGGGGCAGTACTTC,CASSPGLAGGTTGQYF
TRBV10-1,-,TRBJ2-3,-,TGCGCCACCTCGAGGGCTAGCGACCCTTCCACAGATACGCAGTATTTT,CATSRASDPSTDTQYF
TRBV19,-,TRBJ2-3,-,TGTGCCAGTAGTATAGCCACAGGGACTGGGGACACAGATACGCAGTATTTT,CASSIATGTGDTDTQYF
TRBV27,TRBD1,TRBJ2-6,few,TGTGCCAGCAGTTTGCGGACAGGGTCTACTGGGGCCAACGTCCTGACTTTC,CASSLRTGSTGANVLTF
TRBV7-9,-,TRBJ2-1,many,TGTGCCAGCAGCTTAGCCAACTCCTACAATGAGCAGTTCTTC,CASSLANSYNEQFF
TRBV4-1,TRBD2,TRBJ2-3,-,TGCGCCAGCAGTCGAACCCTAGCGGGAAACACAGATACGCAGTATTTT,CASSRTLAGNTDTQYF
TRBV24-1,TRBD2,TRBJ2-1,-,TGTGCCACCAGTGATCTAGCGGGAGGGTATAACAATGAGCAGTTCTTC,CATSDLAGGYNNEQFF
TRBV6-1,-,TRBJ1-1,few,TGTGCCAGCAACCCCTCGGGTTTCACTGAAGCTTTCTTT,CASNPSGFTEAFF
TRBV25-1,-,TRBJ1-4,few,TGCGCCAGCAGTGATTTACGGGACGGAGGATATAATGGAAAACTGTTTTTT,CASSDLRDGGYNGKLFF
TRBV20-1,-,TRBJ1-5,many,TGCAGTGCCCAGCGAGGCGCGAACCTCAATCAGCCCCAGCATTTT,CSAQRGANLNQPQHF
TRBV15,-,TRBJ2-6,many,TGTGCCACCAGCAGAGATATAAGCTCTGGGGCCAACGTCCTGACTTTC,CATSRDISSGANVLTF